This TCR beta chain was retrieved from a study of early T cells in non-severe SARS-CoV-2 infection. The library protocol tagged individual cDNA molecules with unique molecular identifiers. A single record per CDR3 protein comes from TCRdb applying MiXCR to the 5' RACE reads. In the table there are tens of thousands of distinct CDR3 sequences, around 7% of which are singletons. Trimming pared 1 base from V and 7 bases from J, leaving 15 bases between. The CDR3 spans 15 residues. Germline CDR1 and CDR2: SGHKS and YYEKEE (reference sequence). This clonotype was recorded many times. Here the sequenced sample was whole blood, taken at baseline. This chain uses TRBV5-5 with TRBJ1-5; D gene ambiguous. This sequence originates from an adult who was a healthcare worker with PCR-confirmed SARS-CoV-2 infection or an uninfected control (not recorded which). The CDR3 here is CASSLQPNSAQPQHF. CDR3 coding DNA: TGTGCCAGCAGCTTGCAACCAAACTCCGCCCAGCCCCAGCATTTT.